The present entry profiles one T cell receptor (beta chain) with its context. Sequencing was performed with immunoSEQ multiplex PCR; in TCRdb, only in-frame clones are kept and a portion is missing. The sample carries 95,000 to 100,000 clones, around 95% recorded once. The sample is drawn from a study of technical replicates of blood from four donors. The CDR3 contains 15 residues. V was cut by 3 bases and J by 0 bases, with 12 bases left in between. Germline V gives CDR1 SGHRS, CDR2 YFSETQ. The specimen sequenced was T cells isolated from PBMCs. V usage is TRBV5-1 and J usage is TRBJ1-1; D is possibly TRBD1 (5 bases). This TCR came from a human donor in good health. As DNA, the CDR3 is TGCGCCAGCAGCTCCGACAGACAGCTGAACACTGAAGCTTTCTTT. It translates to CASSSDRQLNTEAFF.